This T cell receptor beta chain is drawn from a study of human T cells and chemical hapten exposure. General study results and limits: The presence of alopecia in the donors means their immune response may differ from healthy people's.

The library attached unique molecular identifiers to individual cDNA molecules. As handled by the study authors: Counts of TCRs in each sample centred on a median of around 96,000 and extended from roughly 25,000 to 750,000. TCRdb fed the RACE reads into MiXCR, producing one record per CDR3 protein. TCRdb, not the original authors, processed these V and J calls. This sample has about 30,000 distinct CDR3 sequences, with approximately 5.8% found just once. Regarding time point: patch test 3, about 24 weeks after DPC sensitization. The treatment here: therapeutic diphenylcyclopropenone sensitization with weekly scalp DPC. Prior to application of each patch test, blood was drawn. This clonotype was seen repeatedly, ten times or more. Antigen unknown. V gave up 1 base and J gave up 3 bases; unmatched junction bases: 3. The germline CDR1 and CDR2 sequences are SEHNR and FQNEAQ (reference sequence). The CDR3 totals 15 residues.

The sequence derives from a young man with alopecia areata. Some clones in this sample may be carry-over from other donors' samples. This rearrangement joins TRBV7-9 to TRBJ2-7; 10 bases map to TRBD2. The sample in question was whole blood, obtained in connection with sensitization to the hapten diphenylcyclopropenone (DPC). CDR3 region: CASSLESSGSYEQYF. CDR3 nucleotides: TGTGCCAGCAGCTTAGAATCTAGCGGGAGCTACGAGCAGTACTTC.